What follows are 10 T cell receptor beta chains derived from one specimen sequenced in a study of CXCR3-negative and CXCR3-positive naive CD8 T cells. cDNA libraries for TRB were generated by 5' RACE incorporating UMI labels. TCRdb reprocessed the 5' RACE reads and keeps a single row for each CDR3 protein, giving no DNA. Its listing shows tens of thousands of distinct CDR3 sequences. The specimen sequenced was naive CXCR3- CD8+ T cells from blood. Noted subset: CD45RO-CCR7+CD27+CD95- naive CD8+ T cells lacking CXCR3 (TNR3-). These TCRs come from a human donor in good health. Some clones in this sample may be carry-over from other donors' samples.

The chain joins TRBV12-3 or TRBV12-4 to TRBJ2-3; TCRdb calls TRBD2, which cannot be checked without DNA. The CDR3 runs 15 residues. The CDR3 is CASTSTLAGGNKQYF.

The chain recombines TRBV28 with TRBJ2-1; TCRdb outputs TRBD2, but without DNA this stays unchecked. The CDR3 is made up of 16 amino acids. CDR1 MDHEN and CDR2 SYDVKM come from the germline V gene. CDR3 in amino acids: CASSFGETSGYNEQFF.

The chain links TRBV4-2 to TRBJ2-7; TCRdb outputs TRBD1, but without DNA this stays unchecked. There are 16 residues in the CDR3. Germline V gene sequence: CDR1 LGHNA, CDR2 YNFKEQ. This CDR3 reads CASSQSAGQGPYEQYF.

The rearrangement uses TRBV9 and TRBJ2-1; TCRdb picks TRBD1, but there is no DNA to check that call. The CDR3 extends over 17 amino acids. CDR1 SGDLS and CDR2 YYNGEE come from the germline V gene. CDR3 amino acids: CASSLRTGGFSYNEQFF.

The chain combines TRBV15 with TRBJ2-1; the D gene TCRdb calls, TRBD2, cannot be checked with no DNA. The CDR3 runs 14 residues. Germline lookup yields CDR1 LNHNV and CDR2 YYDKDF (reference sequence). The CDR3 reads CATSSSGVNNEQFF.

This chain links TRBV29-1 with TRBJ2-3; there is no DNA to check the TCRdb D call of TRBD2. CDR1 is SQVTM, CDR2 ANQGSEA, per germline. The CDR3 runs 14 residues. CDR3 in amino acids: CSAGRDYGTDTQYF.

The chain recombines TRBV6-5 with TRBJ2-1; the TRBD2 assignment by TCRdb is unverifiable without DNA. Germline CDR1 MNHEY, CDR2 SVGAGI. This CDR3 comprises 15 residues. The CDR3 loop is CASSYSGGGMNEQFF.

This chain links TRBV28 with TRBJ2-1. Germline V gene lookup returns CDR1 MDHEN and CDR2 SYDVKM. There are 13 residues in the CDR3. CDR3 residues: CAHGEVSYNEQFF.

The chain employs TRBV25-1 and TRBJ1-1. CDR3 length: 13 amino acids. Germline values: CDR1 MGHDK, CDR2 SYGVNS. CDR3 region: CASSRDSDTEAFF.

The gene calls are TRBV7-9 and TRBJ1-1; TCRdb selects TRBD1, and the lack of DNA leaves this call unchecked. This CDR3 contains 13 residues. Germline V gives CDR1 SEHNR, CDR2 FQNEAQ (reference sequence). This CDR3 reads CASSHDRATEAFF. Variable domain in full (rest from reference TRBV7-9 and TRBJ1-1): DTGVSQNPRHKITKRGQNVTFRCDPISEHNRLYWYRQTLGQGPEFLTYFQNEAQLEKSRLLSDRFSAERPKGSFSTLEIQRTEQGDSAMYLCASSHDRATEAFFGQGTRLTVV.